This T cell receptor (beta chain) derives from a study of T cell repertoires in cytomegalovirus infection. CDR1 and CDR2 from the germline V gene are SGHNT and YYREEE (reference sequence). This CDR3 has 13 amino acids. Trimming took off 2 bases at V and 5 bases at J, with 8 bases between the two ends. A single record per CDR3 protein comes from TCRdb applying MiXCR to the reads. The table shows approximately 250,000 distinct CDR3 sequences, with over 9% occurring only once. Sequencing was done on a sample of PBMCs. The receptor was derived from a human donor in good health (CMV status not recorded). Some clones in this sample may be carry-over from other donors' samples. This rearrangement joins TRBV5-4 to TRBJ2-1; D tentatively reads TRBD1 or TRBD2 (5 bases each). CDR3 nucleotides: TGTGCCAGCAGCTTCCGGGACCACAATGAGCAGTTCTTC. Amino acids: CASSFRDHNEQFF.